These 18 T cell receptor beta chains came from one sample sequenced in a study of cytomegalovirus exposure and HLA in healthy donors. The data were produced by immunoSEQ multiplex PCR, yet TCRdb's version contains in-frame clones alone and is incomplete. The profile shows tens of thousands of clones, around 94% of them singletons. Specimen: PBMCs. The receptors come from a man aged 18-30 years in good health and CMV-seropositive.

The chain combines TRBV28 with TRBJ2-7, with 9 bases identical to TRBD1. From germline, CDR1 is MDHEN and CDR2 SYDVKM. This CDR3 has 15 residues. V lost 8 bases and J lost 4; bases outside the gene matches: 12. CDR3 sequence: CASRPPGTGRYEQYF. The CDR3 nucleotides read TGTGCCAGCCGCCCCCCGGGGACAGGGAGGTACGAGCAGTACTTC.

This chain uses TRBV19 with TRBJ1-5, with D perhaps matching TRBD1 (6 bases). The CDR3 runs to 17 residues. The V gene lost 7 bases and the J gene lost 2 bases, with 21 bases spanning the gap. Germline V CDR1 and CDR2: LNHDA, SQIVND (reference sequence). The CDR3 is CASTGGSGVYGNQPQHF. CDR3 sequence (DNA): TGTGCCAGTACCGGGGGGTCAGGGGTTTACGGCAATCAGCCCCAGCATTTT. Using reference TRBV19 and TRBJ1-5 for the parts outside the CDR3, the full variable domain is DGGITQSPKYLFRKEGQNVTLSCEQNLNHDAMYWYRQDPGQGLRLIYYSQIVNDFQKGDIAEGYSVSREKKESFPLTVTSAQKNPTAFYLCASTGGSGVYGNQPQHFGDGTRLSIL.

This chain connects TRBV7-3 to TRBJ2-1; perhaps TRBD1 as D (5 bases). V was pared by 0 bases and J by 15 bases, with 12 bases between. CDR1 SGHTA and CDR2 FQGTGA come from the germline V gene. This CDR3 spans 12 amino acids. The CDR3 region has the DNA TGTGCCAGCAGCTTAACTGGGGCTAAATGGTTCTTC. Translation gives CASSLTGAKWFF.

The chain carries TRBV18 and TRBJ1-5, with TRBD1 as a possible D gene (5 bases). The germline V and J ends were trimmed by 4 bases and 5 bases, with 12 bases remaining between them. Germline CDR1 and CDR2: KGHSH and LQKENI. The CDR3 consists of 14 residues. This CDR3 reads CASSLQESYQPQHF. The CDR3 DNA follows: TGTGCCAGCTCACTACAGGAGAGCTATCAGCCCCAGCATTTT.

This chain links TRBV28 with TRBJ1-4, with D uncertain. The germline CDR1 and CDR2 sequences are MDHEN and SYDVKM. This CDR3 region has 16 residues. V was clipped by 6 bases and J by 4 bases, with 18 bases between them. For the CDR3, the DNA is TGTGCCAGCAGCCCTACGGACGGGGTTATTAATGAAAAACTGTTTTTT. It is translated as CASSPTDGVINEKLFF.

This clone was detected once. CDR3 in DNA: TGTGCCAGCAGCTTAGCGGCAGGGGGCGTTCGGTACTTC. Protein product: CASSLAAGGVRYF. The chain carries TRBV7-6 and TRBJ2-7, with 8 bases matching TRBD1. Germline CDR1 reads SGHVS; CDR2 reads FNYEAQ. The CDR3 consists of 13 residues. V was pared by 0 bases and J by 12 bases, with 7 bases of the junction left unmatched.

The chain links TRBV21-1 to TRBJ1-1; TRBD1 is the table's D call and was not checked against the DNA. TRBV21-1 is deemed a pseudogene. The CDR3 length is 14 residues. CDR3 loop: CASSSRQGPTEAFF. For the CDR3, the DNA is TGTGCCAGCAGCAGCCGCCAGGGTCCCACTGAAGCTTTCTTT.

This clone was detected only once. The rearrangement links TRBV2 to TRBJ1-2; D gene ambiguous. This CDR3 has 12 amino acids. The V gene's germline CDR1 is SNHLY and CDR2 FYNNEI. The ends were cut back, 5 bases at V and 2 bases at J, with 6 bases in the middle. The chain's CDR3 is CASSTENYGYTF. The CDR3 DNA sequence: TGTGCCAGCAGTACAGAGAACTATGGCTACACCTTC.

This chain joins TRBV7-3 and TRBJ2-3; 7 bases map to TRBD2. Germline trimming cut 4 bases from V and 2 bases from J; bases unmatched to any gene: 6. CDR1 is SGHTA and CDR2 is FQGTGA in the germline V gene. This CDR3 comprises 15 residues. CDR3 in amino acids: CASSSSLATTDTQYF. DNA of the CDR3: TGTGCCAGCAGCTCCTCACTAGCGACCACAGATACGCAGTATTTT.

This chain uses TRBV28 with TRBJ2-1, with 14 bases identical to TRBD2. V shed 5 bases, J shed 5 bases, and the junction held 5 bases outside the gene matches. This CDR3 is 16 amino acids long. Germline V lookup: CDR1 MDHEN, CDR2 SYDVKM. This CDR3 is CASSPLGLAGDNEQFF. In DNA, the CDR3 is TGTGCCAGCAGTCCTCTGGGACTAGCGGGAGACAATGAGCAGTTCTTC.

The rearrangement links TRBV6-1 to TRBJ1-5, with D uncertain. Deletions cut 6 bases from V and 6 bases from J, with 9 bases between. The CDR3 extends over 12 amino acids. In germline, CDR1 is MNHNS, CDR2 SASEGT. CDR3 sequence (DNA): TGTGCCAGCAGAAGTACTGGTCAGCCCCAGCATTTT. Translation gives CASRSTGQPQHF.

J is TRBJ1-1 and V is TRBV7-9; D perhaps matches TRBD1 (5 bases). The CDR3 sequence is 15 residues long. The germline CDR1 and CDR2 sequences are SEHNR and FQNEAQ (reference sequence). The V end was cut by 1 base, the J end by 6 bases, with 15 bases between. CDR3 DNA: TGTGCCAGCAGCTTAGAGGTAGGGCGGGGCGCTGAAGCTTTCTTT. Protein product: CASSLEVGRGAEAFF.

The chain carries TRBV28 and TRBJ2-5, with TRBD2 matching 7 bases. Germline V CDR1 and CDR2: MDHEN, SYDVKM. The CDR3 runs to 13 residues. Losses at the gene ends were 5 bases for V and 7 bases for J; bases not matched to a gene: 7. CDR3 sequence reads: CASSGGGLWTQYF. CDR3 bases: TGTGCCAGCAGTGGGGGGGGACTGTGGACCCAGTACTTC.

The chain has TRBV11-1 and TRBJ1-1, with D unresolved. The CDR3 spans 13 residues. From germline, CDR1 is SGHAT and CDR2 FQDESV (reference sequence). Trimming took off 5 bases at V and 0 bases at J, with 7 bases between the two ends. This chain's CDR3 is CASSGGMNTEAFF. DNA of the CDR3: TGTGCCAGCAGCGGAGGAATGAACACTGAAGCTTTCTTT.

The chain is built from TRBV25-1 and TRBJ2-1; D is uncertain. Germline V lookup: CDR1 MGHDK, CDR2 SYGVNS. The CDR3 runs to 12 residues. Trimming removed 5 bases at V and 4 bases at J, with 6 bases between. The DNA for the CDR3 is TGTGCCAGCAGTTTCTTTTACAATGAGCAGTTCTTC. Translated: CASSFFYNEQFF.

There are a few counts of this clone. The rearrangement uses TRBV2 and TRBJ2-3, with D possibly TRBD2 on 7 matching bases. Trimming shortened V by 6 bases and J by 6 bases, and 10 bases separated the two germline ends. This CDR3 is built from 12 residues. CDR1 and CDR2 from the germline V gene are SNHLY and FYNNEI. CDR3 amino acids: CASRRGGDTQYF. CDR3 sequence (DNA): TGTGCCAGCAGAAGGGGGGGGGATACGCAGTATTTT.

This chain joins TRBV2 and TRBJ1-1, with 7 bases fitting TRBD1. This CDR3 contains 12 residues. V lost 8 bases to trimming and J lost 1 base; unmatched junction nucleotides: 1. Germline V gene lookup returns CDR1 SNHLY and CDR2 FYNNEI. CDR3 bases: TGTGCCAGCCGACAGGGGAACACTGAAGCTTTCTTT. Translating it yields CASRQGNTEAFF. Looking up the rest from reference TRBV2 and TRBJ1-1 gives the full variable domain: EPEVTQTPSHQVTQMGQEVILRCVPISNHLYFYWYRQILGQKVEFLVSFYNNEISEKSEIFDDQFSVERPDGSNFTLKIRSTKLEDSAMYFCASRQGNTEAFFGQGTRLTVV.

This chain uses TRBV5-1 with TRBJ2-1; a weak D match, TRBD1 (6 bases). The V end was cut by 7 bases, the J end by 0 bases, with 23 bases between. The germline V gene encodes CDR1 SGHRS and CDR2 YFSETQ. This CDR3 contains 18 residues. The CDR3, as DNA: TGCGCCAGCGCTAAGTCCGGTGGGGGCAGCCTCTCCTACAATGAGCAGTTCTTC. Protein sequence: CASAKSGGGSLSYNEQFF.